This T cell receptor beta chain was profiled in a study of blood T cell repertoires in COVID-19. Study in general: The study drew acute and convalescent COVID-19 samples from the United States, Italy and Spain.

Per the study methods: Cell counts per sample came from amplifying reference gene primers. Method: immunoSEQ multiplex PCR; TCRdb's copy keeps in-frame clones and lacks some. That table is the source of V, J and clone size, and D and trimming were worked out from the DNA. Altogether some 230,000 clones are present, approximately 84% being singletons, with the ten largest covering around 3%. This clone appeared many times. Sequencing was done on a sample of peripheral blood. The clonotype was recovered from a man aged 45-65 years who had recovered from COVID-19.

The CDR3 protein is CASSLLQGYEQYF. CDR3 coding DNA: TGTGCCAGCAGCTTATTACAGGGCTACGAGCAGTACTTC. The chain links TRBV7-9 to TRBJ2-7, with D possibly being TRBD1 (6 bases). The CDR3 totals 13 residues. The V end lost 2 bases, the J end lost 3 bases, and 8 bases lay between the germline ends. Per the germline V gene, CDR1 is SEHNR and CDR2 is FQNEAQ (reference sequence).